The 5 T cell receptor beta chains in this list originate from one sample, sequenced in a study of identical twins. A single record per CDR3 protein comes from TCRdb applying MiXCR to the 5' RACE reads. The sample consists of approximately 490,000 distinct CDR3 sequences, 20% to 25% of them appearing once. This sample also appeared in a second study, on yellow fever vaccine responses in identical twins.

Sequencing input: CD4+ T cells sorted from blood. The receptors originated from a woman aged 18-29 years in good health.

This clonotype was detected only a few times. The V and J genes are TRBV21-1 and TRBJ2-3; TRBD2, the table's D call, was not compared with the DNA. TRBV21-1 is a listed pseudogene. The CDR3 runs to 16 residues. In DNA, the CDR3 is TGTGCCAGCAGCAGCGGGACTAGCGGGAGCCCAGATACGCAGTATTTT. Translating it yields CASSSGTSGSPDTQYF.

The chain combines TRBV27 with TRBJ1-1, with D possibly TRBD1 on 5 matching bases. Trimming took 2 bases from V and 1 from J, leaving 8 bases between them. Germline CDR1 MNHEY, CDR2 SMNVEV (reference sequence). The CDR3 is 14 residues long. CDR3 residues: CASSLTRANTEAFF. CDR3 sequence (DNA): TGTGCCAGCAGTTTAACCAGGGCGAACACTGAAGCTTTCTTT.

This chain joins TRBV5-1 and TRBJ1-2, with D unclear. Germline values: CDR1 SGHRS, CDR2 YFSETQ. The CDR3 consists of 20 residues. Trimming cost V 4 bases and J 2 bases, with 30 bases left between them. As DNA, the CDR3 is TGCGCCAGCAGCCTAAACCCATCGACCAACGTCAAGGGTGTCAACTATGGCTACACCTTC. Amino acids: CASSLNPSTNVKGVNYGYTF.

In DNA form, the CDR3 reads TGTGCCACCGGAAGGGAAACCGGGGAGCTGTTTTTT. This encodes CATGRETGELFF. The rearrangement joins TRBV24-1 to TRBJ2-2; D gene uncertain. The V end lost 9 bases, the J end lost 5 bases, and 9 bases lay between the germline ends. Germline V gives CDR1 KGHDR, CDR2 SFDVKD. This CDR3 comprises 12 residues.

The V call is TRBV28, the J call TRBJ2-2; a possible D gene is TRBD2 (5 bases). V lost 7 bases to trimming and J lost 1 base, with 13 bases between them. Germline V gene sequence: CDR1 MDHEN, CDR2 SYDVKM. The CDR3 is 15 residues long. CDR3 protein: CASTSPGMNTGELFF. The CDR3 DNA is TGTGCCAGCACCTCACCGGGGATGAACACCGGGGAGCTGTTTTTT.